Following are 16 T cell receptor beta chains from one sample sequenced in a study of lymphopenia after photon versus proton radiotherapy. Sequencing was performed with immunoSEQ multiplex PCR; in TCRdb, only in-frame clones are kept and a portion is missing. The sample includes over 35,000 clones, under 85% of them seen just once. The material was peripheral blood, obtained from a patient treated with proton-based radiotherapy. The origin of the receptors is a woman aged 65 to 85 with pancreatic cancer.

As concerns this clone: The CDR3 end shows no conserved phenylalanine or tryptophan, and so a read error is likely. The genes are TRBV30 and TRBJ1-1, with 7 bases fitting TRBD1. V was pared by 4 bases and J by 0 bases, with 2 bases of the junction left unmatched. This CDR3 spans 13 amino acids. Germline values: CDR1 GTSNPN, CDR2 SVGIG (reference sequence). The DNA for the CDR3 is TGTGCCTGGACGGGACAGATGAACACTGAAGCTTTCCTT. It codes for CAWTGQMNTEAFL.

In nucleotides, the CDR3 is TGTGCCAGCAGCAAAGGACTAGCGGGAGGCCCCAGCTCCTACAATGAGCAGTTCTTC. This gives the protein CASSKGLAGGPSSYNEQFF. The J gene is TRBJ2-1, the V gene TRBV7-9; 14 bases map to TRBD2. The CDR3 is 19 residues long. From germline, CDR1 is SEHNR and CDR2 FQNEAQ (reference sequence). Losses at the gene ends were 5 bases for V and 0 bases for J; bases not matched to a gene: 9.

The rearrangement joins TRBV28 to TRBJ1-5, with a possible D match to TRBD1 (5 bases). Trimming pared 6 bases from V and 4 bases from J, leaving 19 bases between. The CDR3 sequence is 16 residues long. CDR1 is MDHEN, CDR2 SYDVKM, per germline. Written as DNA, the CDR3 is TGTGCCAGCAGGCTGACGACAGTCGGGCGTAATCAGCCCCAGCATTTT. It codes for CASRLTTVGRNQPQHF.

CDR3 coding DNA: TGTGCCAGCAGAGCCATCGGAGGCAATCAGCCCCAGCATTTT. This gives the protein CASRAIGGNQPQHF. This sequence joins TRBV6-1 and TRBJ1-5; D uncertain. Germline CDR1 MNHNS, CDR2 SASEGT. Trimming left V 6 bases short and J 2 bases short, with 11 bases between. This CDR3 is built from 14 residues.

V is TRBV14 and J is TRBJ2-7; a possible D gene is TRBD2 (5 bases). CDR3 length equals 14 residues. Germline V gene data show CDR1 as SGHDN and CDR2 as FVKESK. The V end was cut by 4 bases, the J end by 3 bases, with 13 bases between. CDR3 coding DNA: TGTGCCAGCAGCCCCGGAGGACTTATCTACGAGCAGTACTTC. Protein: CASSPGGLIYEQYF. Supplemented by reference TRBV14 and TRBJ2-7, the full variable domain reads EAGVTQFPSHSVIEKGQTVTLRCDPISGHDNLYWYRRVMGKEIKFLLHFVKESKQDESGMPNNRFLAERTGGTYSTLKVQPAELEDSGVYFCASSPGGLIYEQYFGPGTRLTVT.

The chain combines TRBV14 with TRBJ2-2; possible D gene TRBD2, 6 bases. This CDR3 contains 16 residues. Germline lookup yields CDR1 SGHDN and CDR2 FVKESK. Trimming took 2 bases from V and 0 from J, leaving 10 bases between them. This chain's CDR3 is CASSQIAGTNTGELFF. Here the CDR3 DNA reads TGTGCCAGCAGCCAAATCGCGGGAACGAACACCGGGGAGCTGTTTTTT.

The rearrangement links TRBV15 to TRBJ1-2; possible D gene TRBD1, 6 bases. CDR1 LNHNV and CDR2 YYDKDF come from the germline V gene (reference sequence). The CDR3 has 17 residues. V was shortened by 0 bases and J by 7 bases, with 21 bases between the two germline ends. The CDR3: CATSREWDEGVGFGYTF. The CDR3 DNA follows: TGTGCCACCAGCAGAGAGTGGGATGAGGGGGTAGGGTTTGGCTACACCTTC.

The chain uses TRBV5-1 and TRBJ2-3; D may be TRBD2 (6 bases). V dropped 0 bases and J dropped 1 base, with 12 bases sitting between them. Germline loops: CDR1 SGHRS, CDR2 YFSETQ. CDR3 length: 16 residues. CDR3 DNA sequence: TGCGCCAGCAGCTTGGATGGCGGGGCCCGCACAGATACGCAGTATTTT. Protein product: CASSLDGGARTDTQYF. The complete variable domain, with remaining parts taken from reference TRBV5-1 and TRBJ2-3, reads KAGVTQTPRYLIKTRGQQVTLSCSPISGHRSVSWYQQTPGQGLQFLFEYFSETQRNKGNFPGRFSGRQFSNSRSEMNVSTLELGDSALYLCASSLDGGARTDTQYFGPGTRLTVL.

V and J are TRBV2 and TRBJ2-1; TRBD2 matches at 13 bases. This CDR3 spans 19 amino acids. Germline-derived CDR1 and CDR2 are SNHLY and FYNNEI. V lost 6 bases, J lost 0 bases, and 11 bases stayed unmatched. The CDR3 nucleotides read TGTGCCAGCAGCCTCCGACTAGCGGGAGGACCTAGCTCCTACAATGAGCAGTTCTTC. Protein sequence: CASSLRLAGGPSSYNEQFF. Full variable domain (outside the CDR3, taken from reference TRBV2 and TRBJ2-1): EPEVTQTPSHQVTQMGQEVILRCVPISNHLYFYWYRQILGQKVEFLVSFYNNEISEKSEIFDDQFSVERPDGSNFTLKIRSTKLEDSAMYFCASSLRLAGGPSSYNEQFFGPGTRLTVL.

The table lists this clone with a few counts. The rearrangement joins TRBV9 to TRBJ2-7; the match to TRBD2 covers 9 bases. The CDR3 consists of 15 residues. V dropped 0 bases and J dropped 5; count of bases not matched to a gene: 6. Germline assignment: CDR1 SGDLS and CDR2 YYNGEE. The CDR3 spells CASSVELAGRDEQYF. The CDR3 DNA follows: TGTGCCAGCAGCGTAGAGCTAGCGGGAAGGGACGAGCAGTACTTC.

This sequence joins TRBV6-5 and TRBJ2-7, with a weak D call TRBD1 (6 bases). The V gene lost 7 bases and the J gene lost 1 base, with 14 bases spanning the gap. CDR3 length: 14 amino acids. CDR1 and CDR2 from the germline V gene are MNHEY and SVGAGI. CDR3 amino acids: CASTQGQSSYEQYF. The CDR3 DNA follows: TGTGCCAGCACCCAAGGACAGTCATCCTACGAGCAGTACTTC.

The rearrangement joins TRBV7-2 to TRBJ1-2; tentative D call: TRBD1 (5 bases). V was pared by 6 bases and J by 8 bases, with 16 bases between. Germline CDR1 and CDR2: SGHTA and FQGNSA. CDR3 length: 13 amino acids. CDR3 amino acids: CASSRIVRDGYTF. The DNA for the CDR3 is TGTGCCAGCAGTCGCATTGTCAGGGACGGCTACACCTTC.

This clone has more than one count but fewer than ten. This rearrangement joins TRBV5-1 to TRBJ1-1; 7 nucleotides align to TRBD1. The V gene's germline CDR1 is SGHRS and CDR2 YFSETQ. V lost 1 base and J lost 4; bases outside the gene matches: 7. This CDR3 spans 15 amino acids. CDR3 nucleotide sequence: TGCGCCAGCAGCTTGATTCAGGGGGGCTTCACTGAAGCTTTCTTT. Translating gives CASSLIQGGFTEAFF.

This clone has a single count. V gene TRBV6-5 combines with J gene TRBJ2-1, with 8 bases identical to TRBD2. This CDR3 region has 13 residues. In germline, CDR1 is MNHEY, CDR2 SVGAGI. Germline trimming cut 7 bases from V and 7 bases from J; bases unmatched to any gene: 6. The CDR3 sequence: CASKQRERNEQFF. CDR3 sequence (DNA): TGTGCCAGCAAACAGCGGGAGCGGAATGAGCAGTTCTTC.

The chain joins TRBV11-1 to TRBJ2-2; 8 nucleotides match TRBD2. The CDR3 consists of 14 residues. V shed 5 bases, J shed 6 bases, and the junction held 5 bases outside the gene matches. Germline V gene lookup returns CDR1 SGHAT and CDR2 FQDESV (reference sequence). The CDR3 DNA reads as TGTGCCAGCAGCCCATACGGGGGGGCCGGGGAGCTGTTTTTT. It specifies CASSPYGGAGELFF.

This clone has only one observation. The chain has TRBV11-2 and TRBJ1-3, with a weak D call TRBD1 (5 bases). Germline values: CDR1 SGHAT, CDR2 FQNNGV. The CDR3 length is 18 residues. V was shortened by 3 bases and J by 2 bases, with 20 bases between the two germline ends. The DNA of the CDR3 is TGTGCCAGCAGCTTTTGGGGATTCGCGCAGGGCACTGGAAACACCATATATTTT. Translated: CASSFWGFAQGTGNTIYF.